This TCR beta chain was sequenced for a study of T cells in Graves' hyperthyroidism and ophthalmopathy. Overall study findings and caveats: Progression to ophthalmopathy was predicted a median of approximately 6.4 months early. Blood also held most thyroid clonotypes expanded beyond 0.001.

Amplification yielded TCR beta CDR3 regions, with RNA transcripts as the source. The TCR CDR3 first-round RT-PCR relied on the HTBI primer set. TCRdb re-derived calls from the multiplex PCR reads in MiXCR, one entry per CDR3 protein. The table has about 540,000 distinct CDR3 sequences, roughly 46% seen once. Diagnosis of hyperthyroidism was new in patients aged 18 to 65, and its duration was under 2 months. Clinicians diagnosed patients from clinical symptoms, serum thyroxine and TRAb, thyroid ultrasound and orbital computed tomography. Trimming at V came to 6 bases and at J to 6 bases, leaving 15 bases not matched to a gene. The germline V gene encodes CDR1 SQVTM and CDR2 ANQGSEA. The CDR3 extends over 16 amino acids. As to this clonotype: Antigen: not known.

This chain uses TRBV29-1 with TRBJ2-3; 10 positions match TRBD2. Sequences were obtained from peripheral blood or thyroid tissue (not recorded which). The receptor was isolated from a woman under 30 with Graves' hyperthyroidism. The CDR3 here is CSVNVMAGLAMDTQYF. The CDR3 DNA reads TGCAGCGTAAATGTAATGGCGGGACTAGCGATGGATACGCAGTATTTT.